The clone carrying this T cell receptor beta chain showed up many times. No antigen is known for it. Time point in this sample: patch test 2, 6 weeks after DPC sensitization. Treatment meaning: therapeutic diphenylcyclopropenone sensitization with weekly scalp DPC. Alopecia patients deemed DPC-suitable, aged 18 to 70, excluding pregnancy. This specimen belongs to a study of human T cells and chemical hapten exposure. Overall study results and limits: Clustering by CDR3 similarity yielded significantly more large clusters from expanded TCRs than controls. The donor cohort had alopecia, so its immune response may not match that of healthy people. A positive correlation with patch test score was shown by PT1 expanded TCR counts.

CDR1 is SGDLS, CDR2 YYNGEE, per germline. The CDR3 consists of 15 residues. V lost 7 bases, J lost 5 bases, and 19 bases lay in between. TCRdb independently ran MiXCR on the RACE reads; one entry per CDR3 protein. Of 96,000 or so distinct CDR3 sequences in the sample, 7.5% to 10% were seen once. The material was whole blood, obtained in connection with sensitization to the hapten diphenylcyclopropenone (DPC). This TCR was sampled from a woman in her thirties or forties with alopecia areata. Some clones in this sample may be carry-over from other donors' samples. This chain links TRBV9 with TRBJ2-1, with D perhaps given as TRBD1 or TRBD2 (5 bases each). The DNA of the CDR3 is TGTGCCAGCGTCCCGGGGCAGAATATAAACAATGAGCAGTTCTTC. This gives the protein CASVPGQNINNEQFF.